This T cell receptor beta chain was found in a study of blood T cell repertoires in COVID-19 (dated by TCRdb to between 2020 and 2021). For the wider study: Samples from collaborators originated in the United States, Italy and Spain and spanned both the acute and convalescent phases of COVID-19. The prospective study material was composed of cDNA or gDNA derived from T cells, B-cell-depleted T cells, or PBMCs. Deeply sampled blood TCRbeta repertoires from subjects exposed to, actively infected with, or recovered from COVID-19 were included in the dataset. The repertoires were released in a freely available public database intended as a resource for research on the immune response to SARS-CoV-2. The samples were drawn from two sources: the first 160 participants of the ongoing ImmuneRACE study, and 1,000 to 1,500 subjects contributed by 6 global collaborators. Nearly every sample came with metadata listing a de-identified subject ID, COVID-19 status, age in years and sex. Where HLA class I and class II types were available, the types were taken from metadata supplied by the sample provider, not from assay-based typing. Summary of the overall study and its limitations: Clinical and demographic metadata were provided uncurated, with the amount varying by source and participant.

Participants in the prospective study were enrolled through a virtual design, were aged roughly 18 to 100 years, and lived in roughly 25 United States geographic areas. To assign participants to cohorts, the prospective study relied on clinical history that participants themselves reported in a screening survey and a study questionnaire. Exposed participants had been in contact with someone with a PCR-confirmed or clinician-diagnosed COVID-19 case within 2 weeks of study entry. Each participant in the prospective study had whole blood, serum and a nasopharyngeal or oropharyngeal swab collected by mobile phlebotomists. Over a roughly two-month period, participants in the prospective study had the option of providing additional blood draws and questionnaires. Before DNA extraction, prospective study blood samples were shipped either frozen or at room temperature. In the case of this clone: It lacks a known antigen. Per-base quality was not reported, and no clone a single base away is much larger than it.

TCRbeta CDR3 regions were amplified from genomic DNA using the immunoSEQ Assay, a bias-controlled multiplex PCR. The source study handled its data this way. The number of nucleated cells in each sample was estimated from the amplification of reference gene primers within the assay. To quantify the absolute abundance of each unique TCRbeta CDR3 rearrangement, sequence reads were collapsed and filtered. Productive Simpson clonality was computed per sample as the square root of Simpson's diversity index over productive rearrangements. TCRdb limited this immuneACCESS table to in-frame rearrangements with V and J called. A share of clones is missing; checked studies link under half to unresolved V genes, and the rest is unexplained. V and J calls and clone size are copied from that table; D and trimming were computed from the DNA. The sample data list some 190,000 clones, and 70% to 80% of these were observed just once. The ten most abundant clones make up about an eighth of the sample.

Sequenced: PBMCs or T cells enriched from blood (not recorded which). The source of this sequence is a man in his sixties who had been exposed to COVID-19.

The nucleotides read TGTGCCAGCAGCCAATATAGGACAGGGGGCTCTGGGGCCAACGTCCTGACTTTC. This sequence encodes CASSQYRTGGSGANVLTF. Rearrangement joined TRBV14 to TRBJ2-6, with 10 bases matching TRBD1. After removal of 2 bases from V and 0 bases from J, the junction retains 4 bases not matched to a gene. The germline V gene encodes CDR1 SGHDN and CDR2 FVKESK. CDR3 length: 18 amino acids, cysteine to phenylalanine. Only CDR3 DNA remains: 54 bases, in frame from the first base.